The 11 T cell receptor beta chains in this list originate from one sample, sequenced in a study of metastatic and nonmetastatic thyroid tumors. TCRdb re-called clones via MiXCR from the PCR reads. The profile shows about 40,000 clones, over 9.5% of them singletons. Each patient came to thyroid surgery without any prior treatment (of any kind). What was sequenced was blood. These receptors all stem from a female donor with papillary thyroid cancer or a benign thyroid nodule (not recorded which). Some clones in this sample may be carry-over from other donors' samples.

This clone was seen repeatedly, ten times or more. V usage is TRBV9 and J usage is TRBJ1-2; D possibly corresponds to TRBD1 (6 bases). CDR1 and CDR2 from the germline V gene are SGDLS and YYNGEE. V gave up 0 bases and J gave up 7 bases, with 13 bases separating them. There are 14 residues in the CDR3. The CDR3: CASSVALGRGGYTF. CDR3 coding DNA: TGTGCCAGCAGCGTAGCTCTGGGCAGGGGTGGCTACACCTTC.

In its sample, this clone was seen many times. The chain recombines TRBV28 with TRBJ2-7; 7 bases agree with TRBD2. The V gene's germline CDR1 is MDHEN and CDR2 SYDVKM. The CDR3 runs to 16 residues. The V segment lost 2 bases and the J segment 6 bases; nucleotides outside the gene matches: 13. This chain's CDR3 is CASSLRTGTTEIEQYF. CDR3 in DNA: TGTGCCAGCAGTTTAAGAACCGGGACTACCGAAATCGAGCAGTACTTC.

This clone was seen ten or more times. The rearrangement uses TRBV4-3 and TRBJ1-3; D uncertain. Deletions cut 0 bases from V and 8 bases from J, with 17 bases between. The CDR3 loop spans 16 amino acids. Germline V gene sequence: CDR1 LGHNA, CDR2 YSLEER. CDR3 DNA: TGCGCCAGCAGCCAAGACCCACGATCCGGGTTATACACCATATATTTT. Translated, it gives CASSQDPRSGLYTIYF.

The chain recombines TRBV15 with TRBJ2-6; D gene uncertain. V lost 5 bases and J 1 base, leaving 9 bases between the germline ends. This CDR3 has 15 amino acids. Germline V gives CDR1 LNHNV, CDR2 YYDKDF (reference sequence). The CDR3 spells CATSRRVSGANVLTF. In nucleotides, the CDR3 is TGTGCCACCAGCCGCCGGGTATCTGGGGCCAACGTCCTGACTTTC. Full variable domain (missing parts from reference TRBV15 and TRBJ2-6): DAMVIQNPRYQVTQFGKPVTLSCSQTLNHNVMYWYQQKSSQAPKLLFHYYDKDFNNEADTPDNFQSRRPNTSFCFLDIRSPGLGDTAMYLCATSRRVSGANVLTFGAGSRLTVL.

This clone was seen more than once but under ten times. One base away lies a much larger clone, so this may be a sequencing read error. The rearrangement links TRBV6-5 to TRBJ2-3, with TRBD2 as a possible D gene (5 bases). The CDR3 is made up of 12 amino acids. Germline CDR1 is MNHEY and CDR2 is SVGAGI. Trimming cost V 7 bases and J 5 bases, with 10 bases left between them. The CDR3 DNA reads as TGTGCCAGCATTGGAGGAGGAGATACGCAGTATTTT. Its protein product is CASIGGGDTQYF.

In this sample, this clone turned up many times. The V gene is TRBV7-6, the J gene TRBJ2-3; the D is unclear. This CDR3 is built from 19 residues. Deletions cut 5 bases from V and 0 bases from J, with 24 bases between. CDR1 SGHVS and CDR2 FNYEAQ come from the germline V gene. The CDR3 nucleotides are TGTGCCAGCAGCCTACAAATCCCGGCCAGGAGACTTAGCACAGATACGCAGTATTTT. Its protein product is CASSLQIPARRLSTDTQYF.

The chain uses TRBV5-1 and TRBJ2-5, with D hard to call. The CDR3 runs to 14 residues. The V gene lost 4 bases and the J gene lost 3 bases, with 13 bases spanning the gap. Germline assignment: CDR1 SGHRS and CDR2 YFSETQ. CDR3 sequence reads: CASSELASKETQYF. CDR3 sequence (DNA): TGCGCCAGCAGCGAACTCGCCTCCAAAGAGACCCAGTACTTC.

This clone has at least ten counts. The rearrangement joins TRBV7-2 to TRBJ2-7, with D possibly being TRBD1 or TRBD2 (6 bases each). In germline, CDR1 is SGHTA, CDR2 FQGNSA. V lost 0 bases and J 4 bases, leaving 13 bases between the germline ends. The CDR3 covers 15 residues. In DNA, the CDR3 is TGTGCCAGCAGCTTAGCGGGGGGCGGACAATACGAGCAGTACTTC. Its translation: CASSLAGGGQYEQYF. The full variable domain, in which reference TRBV7-2 and TRBJ2-7 provide the parts outside the CDR3, is GAGVSQSPSNKVTEKGKDVELRCDPISGHTALYWYRQSLGQGLEFLIYFQGNSAPDKSGLPSDRFSAERTGGSVSTLTIQRTQQEDSAVYLCASSLAGGGQYEQYFGPGTRLTVT.

This clone was recorded many times. J is TRBJ2-2 and V is TRBV28; no clear D. This CDR3 has 11 amino acids. The germline CDR1 and CDR2 sequences are MDHEN and SYDVKM. With 7 bases removed from V and 5 bases from J, the gap between germline ends came to 5 bases. CDR3 residues: CASTGTGELFF. CDR3 sequence (DNA): TGTGCCAGCACTGGAACCGGGGAGCTGTTTTTT.

The sample holds many counts of this clone. This chain connects TRBV3-1 to TRBJ2-7; TRBD1 aligns across 8 bases. The CDR3 loop spans 15 amino acids. The germline gives CDR1 LGHDT, CDR2 YNNKEL (reference sequence). The V segment lost 4 bases and the J segment 0 bases; nucleotides outside the gene matches: 5. The CDR3 protein is CASSRRQGSSYEQYF. Written as DNA, the CDR3 is TGTGCCAGCAGCCGCCGACAGGGGAGCTCCTACGAGCAGTACTTC.

Ten or more counts support this clone. The chain is built from TRBV5-1 and TRBJ2-3; 7 bases map to TRBD2. The CDR3 spans 14 residues. Per the germline V gene, CDR1 is SGHRS and CDR2 is YFSETQ. V dropped 6 bases and J dropped 1; count of bases not matched to a gene: 5. DNA for the CDR3: TGCGCCAGCAAATCTAGCGGTGGCACAGATACGCAGTATTTT. Translation: CASKSSGGTDTQYF.